This T cell receptor beta chain was retrieved from a study of blood T cell repertoires in COVID-19 (dated by TCRdb to 2019 to 2021). Background for the entire study: Samples from collaborators originated in the United States, Italy and Spain and spanned both the acute and convalescent phases of COVID-19. The material from the prospective study consisted of cDNA or gDNA derived from T cells, B-cell-depleted T cells, or PBMCs. Deeply sampled blood TCRbeta repertoires from subjects exposed to, actively infected with, or recovered from COVID-19 were included in the dataset. The repertoires were released in a freely available public database meant as a resource for research on the immune response to SARS-CoV-2. Samples came from the ongoing ImmuneRACE study (first 160 participants) plus 1,254 subjects from 6 global collaborators. A de-identified subject ID, COVID-19 status, age in years and sex were almost always included in the sample metadata. HLA class I and class II types, where available, came from metadata supplied by the sample provider rather than from assay-based typing. Study-wide conclusions, independent of this receptor: How much clinical and demographic metadata was included differed by source and by participant, and the metadata was provided uncurated.

Looking up the germline V gene yields CDR1 SGHVS and CDR2 FNYEAQ. Measured from the cysteine to the phenylalanine, the CDR3 is 16 residues long. The only DNA kept is the CDR3, 48 bases in frame from the first base. V is trimmed back by 8 bases and J by 9 bases, and the junction contains 14 bases that no gene match accounts for. Another Seattle source contributed samples from volunteer blood donors who had recovered from COVID-19. Each collaborating institution followed its own protocols to collect whole blood in K2EDTA tubes. For TCRbeta analysis, collaborators shipped samples in one of three forms: frozen whole blood, isolated PBMCs, or DNA extracted from either of those sample types. A remark on this clone: Its antigen is not yet known. The sample holds no much larger clone one base away, and base qualities are not on file.

The immunoSEQ Assay, a bias-controlled multiplex PCR, was used to amplify TCRbeta CDR3 regions from genomic DNA. On the study's bioinformatics: The number of nucleated cells in each sample was estimated from the amplification of reference gene primers within the assay. Sequence reads were collapsed and filtered to measure the absolute abundance of every unique TCRbeta CDR3 rearrangement. For each sample, productive Simpson clonality was calculated as the square root of Simpson's diversity index over productive rearrangements. Not all clones reach the TCRdb copy of this immuneACCESS table, which keeps in-frame sequences only. Checked studies attribute under half of the gap to unresolved V genes and leave the rest unexplained. V and J calls and clone size come straight from that table; D and trimming were deduced from the DNA. The sample table contains about 270,000 clones; only one count was recorded for roughly 86% of them. Around 1.5% of the sample lies in the top ten.

The V gene is TRBV7-6 and the J gene is TRBJ2-1; 12 bases in the middle match TRBD1. The TCR comes from a woman in her sixties or seventies who had recovered from COVID-19. Sample: peripheral blood. The CDR3 in this case is CASGVKGGQGAFEQFF. The sequence in DNA is TGTGCCAGCGGGGTGAAGGGGGGACAGGGGGCGTTTGAGCAGTTCTTC.